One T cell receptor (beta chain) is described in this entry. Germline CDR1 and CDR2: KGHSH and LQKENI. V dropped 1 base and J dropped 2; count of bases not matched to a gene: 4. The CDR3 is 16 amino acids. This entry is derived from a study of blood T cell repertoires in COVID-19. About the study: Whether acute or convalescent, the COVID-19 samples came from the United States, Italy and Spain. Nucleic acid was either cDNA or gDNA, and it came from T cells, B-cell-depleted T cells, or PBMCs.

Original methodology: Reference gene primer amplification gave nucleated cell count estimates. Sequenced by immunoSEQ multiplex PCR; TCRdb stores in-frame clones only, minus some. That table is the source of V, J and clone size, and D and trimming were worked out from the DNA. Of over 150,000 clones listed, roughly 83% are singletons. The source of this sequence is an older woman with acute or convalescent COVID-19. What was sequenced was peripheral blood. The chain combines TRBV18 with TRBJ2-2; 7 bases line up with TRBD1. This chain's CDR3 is CASSPRGQSNTGELFF. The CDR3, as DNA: TGTGCCAGCTCACCACGGGGACAGTCAAACACCGGGGAGCTGTTTTTT.